Below, 28 T cell receptor beta chains from the same sample are listed, as sequenced in a study of shared clonotypes between healthy human individuals. Cells designated naive CD8 were CD45RO-negative and were positively selected for CCR7, with terminally differentiated effector memory CD45RA+ cells excluded. The data were produced by immunoSEQ multiplex PCR, yet TCRdb's version contains in-frame clones alone and is incomplete. The data contain about 800,000 clones, about 97% of them singletons. Source material: naive CD8+ T cells sorted from blood. These receptors came from a man aged 25 to 40 in good health.

This rearrangement joins TRBV28 to TRBJ2-7; 10 bases agree with TRBD2. This CDR3 contains 19 residues. Germline-derived CDR1 and CDR2 are MDHEN and SYDVKM. The J segment lost 3 bases and the V segment lost 4 bases, leaving 18 bases of the junction unmatched. The CDR3 loop is CASSSVIHAPLAGGYEQYF. The DNA of the CDR3 is TGTGCCAGCAGTTCCGTTATCCACGCCCCGTTAGCGGGAGGCTACGAGCAGTACTTC.

Of note for this clone: The same CDR3 is also encoded by other DNA sequences in this sample. This chain joins TRBV27 and TRBJ2-2; the D is unclear. The CDR3 spans 13 residues. Looked up from germline, CDR1 is MNHEY and CDR2 is SMNVEV (reference sequence). V lost 3 bases to trimming and J lost 2 bases, with 4 bases between them. Written as DNA, the CDR3 is TGTGCCAGCAGTTTGGCCAACACCGGGGAGCTGTTTTTT. Amino acids: CASSLANTGELFF.

Regarding this clone: At the DNA level, this CDR3 is encoded by other sequences in the same sample as well. The chain is built from TRBV4-1 and TRBJ2-1; a weak D match, TRBD1 (5 bases). This CDR3 has 13 residues. Germline V gene sequence: CDR1 MGHRA, CDR2 YSYEKL. Trimming left V 1 base short and J 7 bases short, with 8 bases between. CDR3 nucleotide sequence: TGCGCCAGCAGCCAAGTGGGGCGGAATGAGCAGTTCTTC. This sequence encodes CASSQVGRNEQFF.

The chain links TRBV6-6 to TRBJ2-2, with D unclear. Germline V gene lookup returns CDR1 MNHNY and CDR2 SVGAGI (reference sequence). CDR3 length equals 13 residues. V lost 5 bases and J lost 7, with 11 bases in between. CDR3 region: CASSPGPIGELFF. The CDR3, as DNA: TGTGCCAGCAGTCCCGGACCTATCGGGGAGCTGTTTTTT.

This rearrangement joins TRBV7-9 to TRBJ2-7; no definite D call. Germline V gene sequence: CDR1 SEHNR, CDR2 FQNEAQ (reference sequence). The CDR3 covers 16 residues. The V end lost 5 bases, the J end lost 0 bases, and 17 bases lay between the germline ends. In DNA, the CDR3 is TGTGCCAGCAGCGGGTGGGAAGACGGTAGCTCCTACGAGCAGTACTTC. It specifies CASSGWEDGSSYEQYF. Full variable domain (outside the CDR3, taken from reference TRBV7-9 and TRBJ2-7): DTGVSQNPRHKITKRGQNVTFRCDPISEHNRLYWYRQTLGQGPEFLTYFQNEAQLEKSRLLSDRFSAERPKGSFSTLEIQRTEQGDSAMYLCASSGWEDGSSYEQYFGPGTRLTVT.

The CDR3 coding sequence is TGTGCCAGCAGCTTGGGGCGTAAGGGGCAGGGTGGTGGCTACACCTTC. As protein: CASSLGRKGQGGGYTF. V gene TRBV7-8 combines with J gene TRBJ1-2; perhaps TRBD1 as D (5 bases). V was pared by 3 bases and J by 7 bases, with 21 bases between. The CDR3 length is 16 residues. The germline gives CDR1 SGHVS, CDR2 FQNEAQ.

The V call is TRBV4-1, the J call TRBJ2-7; D remains ambiguous. Germline CDR1 is MGHRA and CDR2 is YSYEKL. Trimming removed 4 bases from V and 2 bases from J, with 9 bases in between. This CDR3 region has 13 residues. CDR3 sequence: CASSPASTYEQYF. CDR3 in DNA: TGCGCCAGCAGCCCTGCCAGCACCTACGAGCAGTACTTC.

This chain joins TRBV7-9 and TRBJ2-5; TRBD2 matches 14 bases. The CDR3 is 19 residues long. The V gene's germline CDR1 is SEHNR and CDR2 FQNEAQ (reference sequence). Unmatched junction bases numbered 8, after V lost 2 bases and J lost 0 bases. The chain's CDR3 is CASSLNGRTSGRNQETQYF. CDR3 DNA: TGTGCCAGCAGCTTAAACGGAAGGACTAGCGGGAGGAACCAAGAGACCCAGTACTTC.

This sequence joins TRBV6-5 and TRBJ2-3; 7 bases fit TRBD2. This CDR3 is built from 14 residues. V trimming: 8 bases; J trimming: 4 bases; junction bases outside the gene matches: 9. Germline lookup yields CDR1 MNHEY and CDR2 SVGAGI. The CDR3, as DNA: TGTGCCAGCGCCTCAGAGGGAGGGGCAGATACGCAGTATTTT. Protein sequence: CASASEGGADTQYF.

Concerning this clone: Other DNA sequences in this specimen translate into the identical CDR3. The rearrangement joins TRBV9 to TRBJ2-2; D not resolved. The germline V gene has CDR1 SGDLS and CDR2 YYNGEE. This CDR3 is 12 amino acids long. The V end was cut by 0 bases, the J end by 6 bases, with 3 bases between. The CDR3 region has the DNA TGTGCCAGCAGCGTAGGGTCCGGGGAGCTGTTTTTT. As protein: CASSVGSGELFF.

DNA of the CDR3: TGCGCCAGCAGCCTCAGACAGGGGACCAATCAGCCCCAGCATTTT. Protein sequence: CASSLRQGTNQPQHF. The chain employs TRBV4-3 and TRBJ1-5, with TRBD1 matching 8 bases. The V gene's germline CDR1 is LGHNA and CDR2 YSLEER. The CDR3 runs 15 residues. The V and J ends lost 4 bases and 3 bases, in that order; junction bases with no gene match: 5.

V is TRBV7-2 and J is TRBJ2-6, with D unresolved. V lost 1 base and J 0 bases, leaving 7 bases between the germline ends. Germline V lookup: CDR1 SGHTA, CDR2 FQGNSA. CDR3 length equals 16 residues. The CDR3 coding sequence is TGTGCCAGCAGCTTAGGGCTCTACTCTGGGGCCAACGTCCTGACTTTC. It codes for CASSLGLYSGANVLTF.

This chain joins TRBV10-2 and TRBJ1-1; weak D call: TRBD1 (6 bases). The CDR3 is 14 amino acids. V was pared by 6 bases and J by 0 bases, with 11 bases between. Germline V lookup: CDR1 WSHSY, CDR2 SAAADI. The CDR3 sequence is CASRLAGVNTEAFF. The CDR3 nucleotides are TGCGCCAGCAGACTGGCAGGGGTGAACACTGAAGCTTTCTTT.

J is TRBJ1-5 and V is TRBV5-8, with 7 bases matching TRBD1. Germline V gives CDR1 SGHTS, CDR2 YDEGEE. The CDR3 runs to 15 residues. Unmatched junction bases numbered 6, after V lost 4 bases and J lost 2 bases. Written as DNA, the CDR3 is TGTGCCAGCAGCCTAAGACAGGGACGCAATCAGCCCCAGCATTTT. Translating it yields CASSLRQGRNQPQHF. The full variable domain, completed using reference TRBV5-8 and TRBJ1-5, is EAGVTQSPTHLIKTRGQQATLRCSPISGHTSVYWYQQALGLGLQFLLWYDEGEERNRGNFPPRFSGRQFPNYSSELNVNALELEDSALYLCASSLRQGRNQPQHFGDGTRLSIL.

V is TRBV6-5 and J is TRBJ2-7; tentative D call: TRBD2 (5 bases). Germline V lookup: CDR1 MNHEY, CDR2 SVGAGI. The CDR3 totals 14 residues. Trimming left V 2 bases short and J 3 bases short, with 11 bases between. The chain's CDR3 is CASSYGLEDYEQYF. The CDR3, as DNA: TGTGCCAGCAGTTACGGACTTGAGGACTACGAGCAGTACTTC.

The J gene is TRBJ1-5, the V gene TRBV10-2; perhaps TRBD1 as D (5 bases). CDR1 WSHSY and CDR2 SAAADI come from the germline V gene. The V end was cut by 8 bases, the J end by 4 bases, with 12 bases between. CDR3 length equals 13 residues. Here the CDR3 DNA reads TGCGCCAGCGGGACCGACAGAAATCAGCCCCAGCATTTT. Protein product: CASGTDRNQPQHF.

This clone was observed a single time. This chain connects TRBV5-8 to TRBJ2-7, with 10 bases lining up with TRBD2. The CDR3 is 16 residues long. The V segment lost 4 bases and the J segment 4 bases; nucleotides outside the gene matches: 11. In germline, CDR1 is SGHTS, CDR2 YDEGEE. This chain's CDR3 is CASSLLVASGSYEQYF. The CDR3 nucleotides are TGTGCCAGCAGCCTATTAGTGGCTAGCGGGAGTTACGAGCAGTACTTC.

This chain links TRBV30 with TRBJ1-5; no reliable D call. CDR3 length: 14 amino acids. The V gene lost 2 bases and the J gene lost 6 bases, with 14 bases spanning the gap. Germline V lookup: CDR1 GTSNPN, CDR2 SVGIG (reference sequence). CDR3 nucleotide sequence: TGTGCCTGGAGTCCGGGGTTGGCACTTCAGCCCCAGCATTTT. This sequence encodes CAWSPGLALQPQHF.

The V and J genes are TRBV6-6 and TRBJ2-2; TRBD1 is a possible D gene (5 bases). CDR1 is MNHNY, CDR2 SVGAGI, per germline (reference sequence). This CDR3 is built from 13 residues. Deletions cut 1 base from V and 8 bases from J, with 8 bases between. The CDR3 bases are TGTGCCAGCAGTTACTTAGGGGTGGGGGAGCTGTTTTTT. It specifies CASSYLGVGELFF.

In its sample, this clone was seen once. The V and J genes are TRBV19 and TRBJ1-1, with D unclear. The V and J ends lost 6 bases and 4 bases respectively, with 12 bases between them. Germline V CDR1 and CDR2: LNHDA, SQIVND (reference sequence). This CDR3 comprises 13 residues. The CDR3: CASSGIVITEAFF. DNA of the CDR3: TGTGCCAGTAGCGGGATAGTAATCACTGAAGCTTTCTTT.

This clone showed up just once. The sample has other DNA sequences that encode this CDR3 too. The chain is built from TRBV9 and TRBJ2-7; possible D gene TRBD1, 7 bases. This CDR3 is 14 amino acids long. Between the trimmed V and J ends, which lost 3 bases and 2 bases, there was a span of 12 bases. CDR1 is SGDLS and CDR2 is YYNGEE in the germline V gene. CDR3 sequence (DNA): TGTGCCAGCAGCGGCCAGGGGGGCCCCTACGAGCAGTACTTC. Amino acids: CASSGQGGPYEQYF.

V usage is TRBV6-6 and J usage is TRBJ2-7; 9 positions agree with TRBD1. V was clipped by 8 bases and J by 4 bases; unmatched bases: 3. Germline CDR1 MNHNY, CDR2 SVGAGI (reference sequence). The CDR3 is 12 amino acids. DNA for the CDR3: TGTGCCAGCGGGACAGGGCTATACGAGCAGTACTTC. It specifies CASGTGLYEQYF.

The J gene is TRBJ2-1, the V gene TRBV7-9; 7 bases fit TRBD1. Germline-derived CDR1 and CDR2 are SEHNR and FQNEAQ (reference sequence). This CDR3 has 14 residues. V lost 4 bases and J lost 5; bases outside the gene matches: 5. The chain's CDR3 is CASSSPDRNNEQFF. In nucleotides, the CDR3 is TGTGCCAGCAGCTCCCCGGACAGGAACAATGAGCAGTTCTTC.

This sequence joins TRBV9 and TRBJ1-2; D not certain. Germline V gives CDR1 SGDLS, CDR2 YYNGEE. V was pared by 6 bases and J by 13 bases, with 7 bases between. The CDR3 runs to 8 residues. CDR3 loop: CASTPGTF. The CDR3 region has the DNA TGTGCCAGCACGCCCGGCACCTTC.

This chain joins TRBV7-9 and TRBJ2-7, with D tentatively TRBD2 (6 bases). The length of the CDR3 is 15 residues. Germline CDR1 SEHNR, CDR2 FQNEAQ (reference sequence). The V gene lost 4 bases and the J gene lost 2 bases, with 15 bases spanning the gap. This CDR3 is CASSSGTAKPYEQYF. The CDR3 region has the DNA TGTGCCAGCAGCTCTGGGACTGCCAAACCCTACGAGCAGTACTTC. The full variable domain, its missing parts supplied by reference TRBV7-9 and TRBJ2-7, is DTGVSQNPRHKITKRGQNVTFRCDPISEHNRLYWYRQTLGQGPEFLTYFQNEAQLEKSRLLSDRFSAERPKGSFSTLEIQRTEQGDSAMYLCASSSGTAKPYEQYFGPGTRLTVT.

Only a few counts were recorded for this clone. The chain links TRBV27 to TRBJ2-2, with 9 nucleotides matching TRBD1. The CDR3 totals 16 residues. Germline-derived CDR1 and CDR2 are MNHEY and SMNVEV (reference sequence). The J segment lost 8 bases and the V segment lost 6 bases, leaving 13 bases of the junction unmatched. This CDR3 reads CASSPLPGTGLGELFF. The CDR3 DNA reads TGTGCCAGCAGCCCCCTCCCCGGGACAGGGTTAGGGGAGCTGTTTTTT.

The J gene is TRBJ2-5, the V gene TRBV6-5; D remains unclear. V was clipped by 5 bases and J by 7 bases, with 17 bases between them. Germline CDR1 is MNHEY and CDR2 is SVGAGI. This CDR3 has 14 amino acids. The CDR3 coding sequence is TGTGCCAGCAGTGCATCGGGCGGTCCAGGGACCCAGTACTTC. This encodes CASSASGGPGTQYF.

The chain recombines TRBV7-6 with TRBJ1-5; no reliable D call. The CDR3 covers 15 residues. Trimming cost V 4 bases and J 5 bases, with 15 bases left between them. Per the germline V gene, CDR1 is SGHVS and CDR2 is FNYEAQ. This CDR3 reads CASSSHPGQDQPQHF. The CDR3 DNA reads as TGTGCCAGCAGCTCCCACCCGGGTCAAGATCAGCCCCAGCATTTT.